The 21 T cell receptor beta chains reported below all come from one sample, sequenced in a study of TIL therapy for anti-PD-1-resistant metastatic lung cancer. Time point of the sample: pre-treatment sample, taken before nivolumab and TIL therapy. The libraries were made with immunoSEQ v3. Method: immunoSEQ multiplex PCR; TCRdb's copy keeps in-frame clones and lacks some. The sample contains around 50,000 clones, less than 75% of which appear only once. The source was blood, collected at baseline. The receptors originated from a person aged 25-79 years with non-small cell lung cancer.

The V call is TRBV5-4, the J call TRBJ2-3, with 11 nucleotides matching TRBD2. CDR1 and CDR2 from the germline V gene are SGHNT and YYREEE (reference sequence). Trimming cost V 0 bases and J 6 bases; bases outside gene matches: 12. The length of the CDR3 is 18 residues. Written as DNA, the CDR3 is TGTGCCAGCAGCTTGGCGGTCTCCCGACTAGCGGGATTGGATACGCAGTATTTT. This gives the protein CASSLAVSRLAGLDTQYF.

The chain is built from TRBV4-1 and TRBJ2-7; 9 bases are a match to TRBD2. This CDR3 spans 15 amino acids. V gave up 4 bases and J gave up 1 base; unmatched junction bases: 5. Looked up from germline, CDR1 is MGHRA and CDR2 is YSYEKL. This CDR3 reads CASSPKRGASYEQYF. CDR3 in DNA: TGCGCCAGCAGCCCTAAGCGGGGGGCTTCCTACGAGCAGTACTTC.

The CDR3 reads CASREQGREAFF. CDR3 bases: TGTGCCAGCAGAGAACAGGGGCGGGAAGCTTTCTTT. This chain joins TRBV2 and TRBJ1-1; 7 nucleotides align to TRBD1. The ends lost 6 bases at V and 8 bases at J; junction bases unmatched: 6. CDR3 length: 12 amino acids. CDR1 and CDR2 from the germline V gene are SNHLY and FYNNEI.

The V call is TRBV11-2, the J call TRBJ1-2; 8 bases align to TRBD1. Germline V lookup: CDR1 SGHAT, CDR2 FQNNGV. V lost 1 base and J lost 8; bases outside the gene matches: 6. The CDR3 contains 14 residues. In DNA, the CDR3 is TGTGCCAGCAGCTTAGTGGCAGGGGGCTACGGCTACACCTTC. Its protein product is CASSLVAGGYGYTF.

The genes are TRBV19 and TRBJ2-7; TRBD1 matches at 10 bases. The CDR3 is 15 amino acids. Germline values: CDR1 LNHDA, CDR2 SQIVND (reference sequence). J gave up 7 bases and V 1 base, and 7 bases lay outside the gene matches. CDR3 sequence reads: CASSIADRGLGEQYF. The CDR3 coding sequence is TGTGCCAGTAGTATAGCAGACAGGGGGCTCGGTGAGCAGTACTTC.

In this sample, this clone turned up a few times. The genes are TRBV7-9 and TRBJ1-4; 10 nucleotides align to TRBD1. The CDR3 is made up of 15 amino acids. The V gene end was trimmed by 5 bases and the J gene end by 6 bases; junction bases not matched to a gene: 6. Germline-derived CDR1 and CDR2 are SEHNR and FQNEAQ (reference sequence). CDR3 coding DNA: TGTGCCAGCAGCCCTCAGGGACAGGGGCATGAAAAACTGTTTTTT. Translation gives CASSPQGQGHEKLFF.

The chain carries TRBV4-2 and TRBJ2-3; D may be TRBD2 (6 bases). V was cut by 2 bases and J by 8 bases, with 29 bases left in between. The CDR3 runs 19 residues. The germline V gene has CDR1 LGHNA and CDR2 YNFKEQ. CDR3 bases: TGTGCCAGCAGCCAATATCTAAACGCCGGGACTCCTCCGGTAGGTACGCAGTATTTT. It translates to CASSQYLNAGTPPVGTQYF.

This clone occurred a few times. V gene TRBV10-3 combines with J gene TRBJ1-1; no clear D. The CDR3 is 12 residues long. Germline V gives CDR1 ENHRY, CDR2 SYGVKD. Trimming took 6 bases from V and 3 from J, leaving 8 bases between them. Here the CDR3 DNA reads TGTGCCATCAGCTCGGGATACACTGAAGCTTTCTTT. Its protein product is CAISSGYTEAFF.

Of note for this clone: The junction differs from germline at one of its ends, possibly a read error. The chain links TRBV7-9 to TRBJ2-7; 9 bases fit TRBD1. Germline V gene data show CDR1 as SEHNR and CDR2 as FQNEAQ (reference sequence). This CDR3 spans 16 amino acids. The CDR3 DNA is TGTGCCAGCAGCTTAGCGACGGGGGACAGGGTGTACGAGCAGTGCTTC. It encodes CASSLATGDRVYEQCF.

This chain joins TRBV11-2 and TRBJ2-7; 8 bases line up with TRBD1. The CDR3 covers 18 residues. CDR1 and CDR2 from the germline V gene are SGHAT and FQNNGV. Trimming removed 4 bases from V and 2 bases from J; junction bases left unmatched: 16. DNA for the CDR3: TGTGCCAGCAGCTCAATTAGTGGCCGTCAGACAGGGGCCTACGAGCAGTACTTC. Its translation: CASSSISGRQTGAYEQYF.

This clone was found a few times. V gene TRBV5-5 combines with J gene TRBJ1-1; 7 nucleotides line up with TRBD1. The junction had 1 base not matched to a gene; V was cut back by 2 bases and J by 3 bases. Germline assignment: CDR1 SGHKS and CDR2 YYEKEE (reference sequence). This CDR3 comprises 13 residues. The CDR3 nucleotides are TGTGCCAGCAGCTTTCAGGGGGACACTGAAGCTTTCTTT. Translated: CASSFQGDTEAFF.

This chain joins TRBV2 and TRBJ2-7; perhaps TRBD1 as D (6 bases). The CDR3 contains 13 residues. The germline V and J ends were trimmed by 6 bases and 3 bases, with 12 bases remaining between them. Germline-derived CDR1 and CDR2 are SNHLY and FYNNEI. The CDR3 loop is CASRTGDFYEQYF. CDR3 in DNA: TGTGCCAGCAGGACAGGAGACTTCTACGAGCAGTACTTC.

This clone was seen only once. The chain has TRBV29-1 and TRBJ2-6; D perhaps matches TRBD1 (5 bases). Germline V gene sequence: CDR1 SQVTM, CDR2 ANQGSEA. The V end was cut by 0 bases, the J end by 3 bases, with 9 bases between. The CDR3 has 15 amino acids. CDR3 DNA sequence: TGCAGCGTTGAAGATTCCAGGGATGGGGCCAACGTCCTGACTTTC. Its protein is CSVEDSRDGANVLTF.

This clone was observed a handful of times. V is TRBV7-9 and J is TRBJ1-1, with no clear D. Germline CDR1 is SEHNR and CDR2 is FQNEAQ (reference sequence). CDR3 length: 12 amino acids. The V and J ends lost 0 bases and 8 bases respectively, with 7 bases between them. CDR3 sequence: CASSLALGEAFF. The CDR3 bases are TGTGCCAGCAGCTTAGCCCTAGGGGAAGCTTTCTTT. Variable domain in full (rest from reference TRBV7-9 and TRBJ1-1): DTGVSQNPRHKITKRGQNVTFRCDPISEHNRLYWYRQTLGQGPEFLTYFQNEAQLEKSRLLSDRFSAERPKGSFSTLEIQRTEQGDSAMYLCASSLALGEAFFGQGTRLTVV.

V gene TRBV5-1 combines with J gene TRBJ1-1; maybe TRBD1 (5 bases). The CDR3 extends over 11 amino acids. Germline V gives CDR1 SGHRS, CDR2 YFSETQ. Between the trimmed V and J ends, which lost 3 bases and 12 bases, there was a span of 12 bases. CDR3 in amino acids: CASSWSGQTFF. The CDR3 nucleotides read TGCGCCAGCAGCTGGAGTGGACAAACTTTCTTT. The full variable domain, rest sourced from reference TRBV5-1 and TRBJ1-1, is KAGVTQTPRYLIKTRGQQVTLSCSPISGHRSVSWYQQTPGQGLQFLFEYFSETQRNKGNFPGRFSGRQFSNSRSEMNVSTLELGDSALYLCASSWSGQTFFGQGTRLTVV.

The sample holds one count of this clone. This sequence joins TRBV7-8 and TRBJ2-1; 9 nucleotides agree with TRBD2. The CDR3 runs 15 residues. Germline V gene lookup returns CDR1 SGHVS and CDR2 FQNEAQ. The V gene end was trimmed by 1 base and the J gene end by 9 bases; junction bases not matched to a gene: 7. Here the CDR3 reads CASSLGGGRGSEQFF. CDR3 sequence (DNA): TGTGCCAGCAGCTTAGGCGGCGGGAGGGGGAGTGAGCAGTTCTTC.

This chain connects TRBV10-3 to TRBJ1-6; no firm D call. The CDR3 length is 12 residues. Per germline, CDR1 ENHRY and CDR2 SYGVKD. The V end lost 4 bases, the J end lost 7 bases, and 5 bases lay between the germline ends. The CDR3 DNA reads TGTGCCATCAGTGCGGAGAATTCACCCCTCCACTTT. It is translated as CAISAENSPLHF.

The CDR3 region has the DNA TGTGCCAGCAACGTTGGGGGGCTTTTAAACGAAAAACTGTTTTTT. Translating it yields CASNVGGLLNEKLFF. This chain joins TRBV9 and TRBJ1-4; possible D gene TRBD1, 6 bases. Trimming pared 6 bases from V and 8 bases from J, leaving 20 bases between. This CDR3 contains 15 residues. CDR1 and CDR2 (germline): SGDLS, YYNGEE.

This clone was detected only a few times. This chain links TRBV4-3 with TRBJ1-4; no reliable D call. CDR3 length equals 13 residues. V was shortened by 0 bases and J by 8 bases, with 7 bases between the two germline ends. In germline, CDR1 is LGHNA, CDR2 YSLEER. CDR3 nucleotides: TGCGCCAGCAGCCAAGATTTAGGCGAAAAACTGTTTTTT. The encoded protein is CASSQDLGEKLFF.

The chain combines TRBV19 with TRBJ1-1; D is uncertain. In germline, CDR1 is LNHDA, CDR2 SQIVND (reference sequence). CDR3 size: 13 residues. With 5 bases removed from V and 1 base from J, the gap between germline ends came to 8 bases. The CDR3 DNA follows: TGTGCCAGTAGTGACGGGCGGAACACTGAAGCTTTCTTT. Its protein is CASSDGRNTEAFF.

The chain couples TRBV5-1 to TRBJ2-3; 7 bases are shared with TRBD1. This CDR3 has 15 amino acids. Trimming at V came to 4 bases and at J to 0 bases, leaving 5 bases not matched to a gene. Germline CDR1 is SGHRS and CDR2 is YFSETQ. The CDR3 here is CASSEGQISTDTQYF. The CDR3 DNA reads TGCGCCAGCAGCGAGGGACAGATAAGCACAGATACGCAGTATTTT.